Sequencing of this T cell receptor beta chain was carried out in a study of blood T cell repertoires in COVID-19. Study as a whole: T cells, B-cell-depleted T cells, or PBMCs provided the cDNA or gDNA that served as material.

Profiled with immunoSEQ multiplex PCR; TCRdb holds only in-frame clones, not every one. Of 120,000 or so clones listed, just over 75% were seen once; the top ten hold 3% to 4.5%. Germline CDR1 is SGHTA and CDR2 is FQGNSA. The CDR3 spans 16 residues. This clone was counted ten times or more. Its ends do not fully match the called genes, so a read error is possible. V usage is TRBV7-2 and J usage is TRBJ2-2; TRBD1 aligns across 9 bases. This sequence was found in a woman of 80 years or more with acute or convalescent COVID-19. Sequenced input: peripheral blood. The CDR3 sequence is CASTLTQGAGTGELFF. The CDR3 DNA is TGTGCCAGCACCTTAACACAGGGGGCGGGGACCGGGGAGCTGTTTTTT.